These 30 T cell receptor beta chains were all obtained from the same sample, sequenced in a study of blood T cells in healthy people across ages. A second PCR, run for roughly 7 to 12 cycles, used a sample-barcoded 5' primer plus a J-beta primer mix. TCRdb passed the 5' RACE reads through MiXCR, listing each CDR3 protein once. The sample gives about a million distinct CDR3 sequences, 51% of which show up once; 20% to 25% is in the top ten. The sample comprised blood. These receptors all stem from a woman aged 55-75 years in good health.

This clonotype occurred once. The CDR3 loop is CAWSHTDTQYF. CDR3 bases: TGTGCCTGGAGTCACACAGATACGCAGTATTTT. The rearrangement joins TRBV30 to TRBJ2-3; D uncertain. The CDR3 has 11 residues. Germline CDR1 and CDR2: GTSNPN and SVGIG (reference sequence). The V gene lost 2 bases and the J gene lost 2 bases, with 2 bases spanning the gap.

This clonotype has more than one count but fewer than ten. Sequence at one end of the junction differs from germline and may be a read error. The rearrangement uses TRBV20-1 and TRBJ2-1, with a possible D match to TRBD1 (7 bases). The CDR3 consists of 13 residues. The germline V gene encodes CDR1 DFQATT and CDR2 SNEGSKA (reference sequence). CDR3 sequence: CSPSVTGWNEQFF. CDR3 in DNA: TGCAGTCCTAGCGTGACAGGGTGGAATGAGCAGTTCTTC.

This chain connects TRBV6-5 to TRBJ2-1; maybe TRBD2 (6 bases). The germline CDR1 and CDR2 sequences are MNHEY and SVGAGI. The CDR3 runs 14 residues. Trimming shortened V by 5 bases and J by 2 bases, and 10 bases separated the two germline ends. CDR3 DNA: TGTGCCAGCAGTCGACTAGAAACCTACAATGAGCAGTTCTTC. This codes for CASSRLETYNEQFF.

The chain links TRBV11-2 to TRBJ2-3; TRBD2 is a possible D gene (5 bases). Trimming left V 3 bases short and J 0 bases short, with 16 bases between. The germline V gene has CDR1 SGHAT and CDR2 FQNNGV. The CDR3 is made up of 17 amino acids. CDR3 DNA sequence: TGTGCCAGCAGCTTGGCGCGGGTCAGCGATAGCACAGATACGCAGTATTTT. Translation: CASSLARVSDSTDTQYF.

The V gene is TRBV9, the J gene TRBJ2-3, with D tentatively TRBD2 (6 bases). The CDR3 length is 18 residues. Germline V lookup: CDR1 SGDLS, CDR2 YYNGEE. V was pared by 4 bases and J by 0 bases, with 21 bases between. The CDR3 loop is CASSLRAGPGSSTDTQYF. The DNA for the CDR3 is TGTGCCAGCAGCCTCCGGGCGGGACCCGGCTCTAGCACAGATACGCAGTATTTT. Variable domain in full (rest from reference TRBV9 and TRBJ2-3): DSGVTQTPKHLITATGQRVTLRCSPRSGDLSVYWYQQSLDQGLQFLIQYYNGEERAKGNILERFSAQQFPDLHSELNLSSLELGDSALYFCASSLRAGPGSSTDTQYFGPGTRLTVL.

The CDR3 nucleotides read TGTGCCAGCACCTTGGACAGGGGGTACTATGGCTACACCTTC. Encoded protein: CASTLDRGYYGYTF. The V call is TRBV12-3 or TRBV12-4, the J call TRBJ1-2, with 10 nucleotides matching TRBD1. CDR3 length: 14 amino acids. V trimming: 7 bases; J trimming: 3 bases; junction bases outside the gene matches: 5.

This clonotype was observed a handful of times. The J gene is TRBJ2-5, the V gene TRBV20-1; D perhaps matches TRBD2 (5 bases). CDR3 length equals 11 residues. Trimming removed 5 bases at V and 5 bases at J, with 9 bases between. Germline values: CDR1 DFQATT, CDR2 SNEGSKA (reference sequence). CDR3 sequence (DNA): TGCAGTGCTGAGGGCGCCGAGACCCAGTACTTC. The encoded protein is CSAEGAETQYF.

V usage is TRBV27 and J usage is TRBJ2-5; D is unclear. Trimming shortened V by 1 base and J by 4 bases, and 19 bases separated the two germline ends. The germline gives CDR1 MNHEY, CDR2 SMNVEV (reference sequence). CDR3 size: 17 residues. DNA of the CDR3: TGTGCCAGCAGTTTATACATGGGGAACCGTGGGCGAGAGACCCAGTACTTC. This codes for CASSLYMGNRGRETQYF.

The chain has TRBV28 and TRBJ2-5; D perhaps matches TRBD2 (5 bases). The germline gives CDR1 MDHEN, CDR2 SYDVKM. This CDR3 is built from 12 residues. The ends were cut back, 6 bases at V and 11 bases at J, with 16 bases in the middle. The CDR3 here is CASSPPRGKQYF. CDR3 coding DNA: TGTGCCAGCAGCCCCCCCCGGGGTAAGCAGTACTTC.

The V call is TRBV4-1, the J call TRBJ2-1; D unclear. The CDR3 runs 19 residues. Germline V gene sequence: CDR1 MGHRA, CDR2 YSYEKL. Trimming left V 0 bases short and J 0 bases short, with 18 bases between. CDR3 residues: CASSQDLPHLGASYNEQFF. CDR3 DNA sequence: TGCGCCAGCAGCCAAGATCTTCCCCATCTAGGAGCCTCCTACAATGAGCAGTTCTTC.

This sequence joins TRBV15 and TRBJ2-2, with D possibly TRBD1 on 6 matching bases. Between the trimmed V and J ends, which lost 1 base and 3 bases, there was a span of 9 bases. This CDR3 is 15 amino acids long. Germline V lookup: CDR1 LNHNV, CDR2 YYDKDF (reference sequence). For the CDR3, the DNA is TGTGCCACCAGCAGAGCAGGGGTTTACACCGGGGAGCTGTTTTTT. Amino acid sequence: CATSRAGVYTGELFF.

The V call is TRBV5-1, the J call TRBJ2-1, with TRBD2 as a possible D gene (5 bases). The V and J ends lost 0 bases and 6 bases respectively, with 10 bases between them. CDR1 and CDR2 from the germline V gene are SGHRS and YFSETQ. CDR3 size: 14 residues. CDR3 in DNA: TGCGCCAGCAGCTTGGACTTTGGGAGCAATGAGCAGTTCTTC. It yields the protein CASSLDFGSNEQFF.

The chain combines TRBV2 with TRBJ2-1, with unresolved D. There are 12 residues in the CDR3. Trimming cost V 4 bases and J 8 bases, with 9 bases left between them. Germline values: CDR1 SNHLY, CDR2 FYNNEI. The CDR3 reads CASSVRSHEQFF. The CDR3 region has the DNA TGTGCCAGCAGTGTCCGATCCCATGAGCAGTTCTTC. Full variable domain (missing parts from reference TRBV2 and TRBJ2-1): EPEVTQTPSHQVTQMGQEVILRCVPISNHLYFYWYRQILGQKVEFLVSFYNNEISEKSEIFDDQFSVERPDGSNFTLKIRSTKLEDSAMYFCASSVRSHEQFFGPGTRLTVL.

The V call is TRBV12-3 or TRBV12-4, the J call TRBJ2-7; 11 bases are a match to TRBD1. V dropped 7 bases and J dropped 4; count of bases not matched to a gene: 9. The CDR3 has 15 residues. The CDR3 DNA sequence: TGTGCCAGCACCCTGCGAGGACAGGGGGCTTACGAGCAGTACTTC. Protein sequence: CASTLRGQGAYEQYF.

The chain uses TRBV12-3 or TRBV12-4 and TRBJ1-5; D is ambiguous. Trimming removed 5 bases at V and 6 bases at J, with 8 bases between. The CDR3 has 12 amino acids. CDR3: CASSEVPQPQHF. For the CDR3, the DNA is TGTGCCAGCAGTGAGGTCCCTCAGCCCCAGCATTTT.

The chain uses TRBV7-2 and TRBJ1-6; the match to TRBD1 covers 7 bases. V shed 4 bases and J 10 bases; nucleotides not matched to a gene: 10. The germline gives CDR1 SGHTA, CDR2 FQGNSA. The CDR3 spans 15 residues. The CDR3 coding sequence is TGTGCCAGCAGCTCGACAGGGTGGTCCCAATCACCCCTCCACTTT. This encodes CASSSTGWSQSPLHF.

This clonotype was counted a single time. V gene TRBV30 combines with J gene TRBJ1-2; D is ambiguous. The ends were cut back, 0 bases at V and 7 bases at J, with 12 bases in the middle. The CDR3 covers 13 residues. Germline CDR1 and CDR2: GTSNPN and SVGIG (reference sequence). The CDR3 nucleotides are TGTGCCTGGAGTGTCGAGGCCTCTCCTGGCTACACCTTC. It encodes CAWSVEASPGYTF.

Only a few counts were recorded for this clonotype. The rearrangement uses TRBV29-1 and TRBJ2-1, with 8 bases aligning to TRBD2. Unmatched junction bases numbered 11, after V lost 7 bases and J lost 12 bases. The germline V gene encodes CDR1 SQVTM and CDR2 ANQGSEA. The CDR3 consists of 12 residues. In DNA form, the CDR3 reads TGCAGCGCCTCCAGCGGGAGAGAGAGGCAGTTCTTC. It is translated as CSASSGRERQFF.

This clonotype showed up many times. The genes are TRBV24-1 and TRBJ1-2, with D unresolved. This CDR3 contains 12 residues. Germline loops: CDR1 KGHDR, CDR2 SFDVKD. V was pared by 6 bases and J by 4 bases, with 8 bases between. The CDR3 spells CATSPGSYGYTF. The CDR3 bases are TGTGCCACCAGTCCCGGAAGCTATGGCTACACCTTC.

The chain recombines TRBV7-2 with TRBJ1-2; the D is unclear. Per the germline V gene, CDR1 is SGHTA and CDR2 is FQGNSA. The CDR3 has 14 residues. Trimming removed 1 base from V and 3 bases from J, with 9 bases in between. CDR3 residues: CASSLGNRYYGYTF. The CDR3 bases are TGTGCCAGCAGCTTAGGGAATCGGTACTATGGCTACACCTTC.

J is TRBJ2-1 and V is TRBV29-1; possibly TRBD2 for D (5 bases). The V gene lost 4 bases and the J gene lost 8 bases, with 21 bases spanning the gap. Germline CDR1 and CDR2: SQVTM and ANQGSEA. The CDR3 is 15 amino acids. Written as DNA, the CDR3 is TGCAGCGTTGCGGCTGGTTTGGGCCGGGGAGATGAGCAGTTCTTC. This gives the protein CSVAAGLGRGDEQFF.

The chain joins TRBV12-3 or TRBV12-4 to TRBJ2-1; 7 positions match TRBD2. The CDR3 covers 16 residues. V trimming: 5 bases; J trimming: 2 bases; junction bases outside the gene matches: 9. Here the CDR3 reads CASSPLLARPYNEQFF. CDR3 nucleotides: TGTGCCAGCAGTCCCCTACTAGCGAGACCCTACAATGAGCAGTTCTTC.

This chain connects TRBV6-4 to TRBJ1-2; the match to TRBD1 covers 7 bases. Germline assignment: CDR1 MRHNA and CDR2 SNTAGT. The CDR3 length is 14 residues. With 10 bases clipped from V and 5 bases from J, the junction kept 13 bases outside the gene matches. The CDR3 protein is CANLSRGGFYGYTF. Written as DNA, the CDR3 is TGTGCCAACCTTTCGAGAGGGGGCTTTTATGGCTACACCTTC.

The DNA of the CDR3 is TGCAGTGCTAGATGGGGAGTCTCCTACAATGAGCAGTTCTTC. Its translation is CSARWGVSYNEQFF. The gene calls are TRBV20-1 and TRBJ2-1; tentatively, D is TRBD2 (5 bases). Trimming pared 2 bases from V and 0 bases from J, leaving 8 bases between. Germline-derived CDR1 and CDR2 are DFQATT and SNEGSKA (reference sequence). The CDR3 spans 14 residues.

This clonotype was seen only a few times. This sequence joins TRBV29-1 and TRBJ1-4, with 7 bases matching TRBD1. CDR3 size: 14 residues. J was trimmed by 4 bases and V by 5 bases; bases with no gene match: 7. From germline, CDR1 is SQVTM and CDR2 ANQGSEA. This CDR3 is CSVIRDSNNEKLFF. The CDR3 coding sequence is TGCAGCGTTATCCGGGACAGTAATAATGAAAAACTGTTTTTT.

This clonotype was counted many times. J is TRBJ2-2 and V is TRBV20-1; 7 bases line up with TRBD2. The germline gives CDR1 DFQATT, CDR2 SNEGSKA (reference sequence). J gave up 4 bases and V 0 bases, and 8 bases lay outside the gene matches. CDR3 length: 16 residues. The CDR3 DNA follows: TGCAGTGCTAGAGAGGCCCTAGCGGCGACCACCGGGGAGCTGTTTTTT. Translating gives CSAREALAATTGELFF.

V and J are TRBV28 and TRBJ2-1; a weak D match, TRBD2 (6 bases). Germline values: CDR1 MDHEN, CDR2 SYDVKM. The V end lost 5 bases, the J end lost 7 bases, and 15 bases lay between the germline ends. The CDR3 length is 14 residues. CDR3 DNA: TGTGCCAGCAGTCGGGAGCTCGGGTGGAATGAGCAGTTCTTC. It codes for CASSRELGWNEQFF.

This chain uses TRBV21-1 with TRBJ2-7; the D segment call TRBD2 is taken from the table without a DNA check. TRBV21-1 is a pseudogene. The CDR3 consists of 19 residues. The CDR3 bases are TGTGCCAGCAGCAAAGAGGGTCTAGCGGATCCCTGTCTCTCCTACGAGCAGTACTTC. It encodes CASSKEGLADPCLSYEQYF.

This clonotype showed up just a few times. The chain is built from TRBV6-2 or TRBV6-3 and TRBJ2-4; D not resolved. The CDR3 extends over 12 amino acids. Trimming removed 8 bases from V and 0 bases from J, with 5 bases in between. Germline-derived CDR1 and CDR2 are MNHEY and SVGEGT. The CDR3 loop is CASGEAKNIQYF. Written as DNA, the CDR3 is TGTGCCAGCGGGGAAGCCAAAAACATTCAGTACTTC.

Comment on this clonotype: A junction boundary mismatches the germline segment, possibly from a read error. The V call is TRBV7-9, the J call TRBJ2-5; perhaps TRBD1 as D (6 bases). CDR1 and CDR2 (germline): SEHNR, FQNEAQ (reference sequence). CDR3 length: 16 residues. The chain's CDR3 is CASSPRGGRAQETQYF. The CDR3 coding sequence is TGCGCCAGCAGCCCGAGAGGGGGAAGAGCCCAAGAGACCCAGTACTTC. The whole variable domain, remainder taken from reference TRBV7-9 and TRBJ2-5, is DTGVSQNPRHKITKRGQNVTFRCDPISEHNRLYWYRQTLGQGPEFLTYFQNEAQLEKSRLLSDRFSAERPKGSFSTLEIQRTEQGDSAMYLCASSPRGGRAQETQYFGPGTRLLVL.